Listed below are T cell receptor beta chains from one sample, sequenced in a study of blood T cell repertoires in COVID-19. Sequencing used immunoSEQ multiplex PCR; TCRdb keeps in-frame clones, though not all of them. The sample contains 150,000 to 200,000 clones, approximately 88% of which appear only once. Sequencing input: PBMCs or T cells enriched from blood (not recorded which). The receptor source for this set is a woman aged 60-75 years who had recovered from COVID-19. Each CDR3 is given with its conserved first and last residue. The D gene is left open where the match is weak. Part of the rows lack a size; the others show once, few, many or a class for expanded clones.

d_call: TRBD1
clone_size: NA
v_call: TRBV6-5
j_call: TRBJ1-1
cdr3_nt: TGTGCCAGCATAACACAGGGGGCCACTGAAGCTTTCTTT
cdr3_aa: CASITQGATEAFF

d_call: TRBD2
clone_size: NA
v_call: TRBV19
j_call: TRBJ2-5
cdr3_nt: TGTGCCAGTAGTATTAGGACTAGCGGGAGCAGTGCCCAGTACTTC
cdr3_aa: CASSIRTSGSSAQYF

d_call: NA
clone_size: NA
v_call: TRBV19
j_call: TRBJ1-2
cdr3_nt: TGTGCCAGTGGGGACCGAGGAACAGGGACGGGTAGAGGCCAACCAAACTATGGCTACACCTTC
cdr3_aa: CASGDRGTGTGRGQPNYGYTF

d_call: NA
clone_size: NA
v_call: TRBV2
j_call: TRBJ2-3
cdr3_nt: TGTGCCAGCAGGCCCGGACAGTATACGCAGTATTTT
cdr3_aa: CASRPGQYTQYF

d_call: NA
clone_size: once
v_call: TRBV7-9
j_call: TRBJ1-1
cdr3_nt: TGTGCCAGCAGCTTACAGGGAATGGTCACTGAAGCTTTCTTT
cdr3_aa: CASSLQGMVTEAFF

d_call: TRBD1
clone_size: few
v_call: TRBV30
j_call: TRBJ1-5
cdr3_nt: TGTGCCTGGAGTGGCCGAGGGGGCAGGCAGCCCCAGCATTTT
cdr3_aa: CAWSGRGGRQPQHF

d_call: NA
clone_size: NA
v_call: TRBV7-9
j_call: TRBJ1-1
cdr3_nt: TGTGCCAGCAGCTTTGCTCAGGGAACTGAAGCTTTCTTT
cdr3_aa: CASSFAQGTEAFF

d_call: NA
clone_size: NA
v_call: TRBV1
j_call: TRBJ1-5
cdr3_nt: TGCACCAGCAGCCAAGTCTCTGGGGAGAGCAATCAGCCCCAGCATTTT
cdr3_aa: CTSSQVSGESNQPQHF

d_call: TRBD1
clone_size: NA
v_call: TRBV7-8
j_call: TRBJ2-2
cdr3_nt: TGTGCCAGCAGCCCAGAAGGGCCCAGGGGGCTGGCCGGGGAGCTGTTTTTT
cdr3_aa: CASSPEGPRGLAGELFF

d_call: TRBD2
clone_size: NA
v_call: TRBV3-1/TRBV3-2
j_call: TRBJ2-5
cdr3_nt: TGTGCCAGCCGCCAGCTAGCGGAAGAGACCCAGTACTTC
cdr3_aa: CASRQLAEETQYF

d_call: TRBD2
clone_size: NA
v_call: TRBV6-5
j_call: TRBJ2-7
cdr3_nt: TGTGCCAGCACCAAACTCGGGAGGGACGAGCAGTACTTC
cdr3_aa: CASTKLGRDEQYF

d_call: NA
clone_size: NA
v_call: TRBV18
j_call: TRBJ2-2
cdr3_nt: TGTGCCAGCTCAGACGGTCGAGGGTCGAACACCGGGGAGCTGTTTTTT
cdr3_aa: CASSDGRGSNTGELFF

d_call: NA
clone_size: NA
v_call: TRBV5-1
j_call: TRBJ1-2
cdr3_nt: TGCGCCAGCAGCTTGGACAACCATGGCTACACCTTC
cdr3_aa: CASSLDNHGYTF

d_call: TRBD1
clone_size: NA
v_call: TRBV11-2
j_call: TRBJ1-2
cdr3_nt: TGTGCCAGCAGCCGTGGACAGGCCGACCTCTACACCTTC
cdr3_aa: CASSRGQADLYTF

d_call: NA
clone_size: NA
v_call: TRBV5-1
j_call: TRBJ2-3
cdr3_nt: TGCGCCAGCAGCCCCAGCAGGGGAGGCACAGATACGCAGTATTTT
cdr3_aa: CASSPSRGGTDTQYF

d_call: TRBD1
clone_size: NA
v_call: TRBV9
j_call: TRBJ2-1
cdr3_nt: TGTGCCAGCAGCCCCCGACAGGGCGCCTACAATGAGCAGTTCTTC
cdr3_aa: CASSPRQGAYNEQFF

d_call: NA
clone_size: NA
v_call: TRBV10-3
j_call: TRBJ2-3
cdr3_nt: TGTGCCATATCCGGGACTAGCACAGATACGCAGTATTTT
cdr3_aa: CAISGTSTDTQYF

d_call: NA
clone_size: NA
v_call: TRBV19
j_call: TRBJ1-3
cdr3_nt: TGTGCCAGTAGTCTCCGACAGACCCTCTCTGGAAACACCATATATTTT
cdr3_aa: CASSLRQTLSGNTIYF

d_call: NA
clone_size: NA
v_call: TRBV19
j_call: TRBJ2-2
cdr3_nt: TGTGCCAGTAGTATAGAGGGGGGTACCGGGGAGCTGTTTTTT
cdr3_aa: CASSIEGGTGELFF

d_call: NA
clone_size: NA
v_call: TRBV3-1/TRBV3-2
j_call: TRBJ1-4
cdr3_nt: TGTGCCAGCAGCCAAAGGACGGGCAGGGAGGGTGAAAAACTGTTTTTT
cdr3_aa: CASSQRTGREGEKLFF